This TCR beta chain is from a study of cytotoxic CD8 clonotypes in ibrutinib-treated CLL. V was cut by 2 bases and J by 1 base, with 5 bases left in between. The length of the CDR3 is 13 residues. CDR1 and CDR2 from the germline V gene are KGHSH and LQKENI. Some clones are missing from TCRdb's copy, which holds only in-frame ones; the method was immunoSEQ multiplex PCR. The sample contains 43,000 or so clones, just over 65% of which appear only once. Source: PBMCs, taken after 24 months of ibrutinib treatment. This TCR was sampled from a human donor with chronic lymphocytic leukemia. V and J are TRBV18 and TRBJ1-1, with D unclear. CDR3 nucleotide sequence: TGTGCCAGCTCACCAAACCCGAACACTGAAGCTTTCTTT. Residues: CASSPNPNTEAFF. Full variable domain (remainder filled in from reference TRBV18 and TRBJ1-1): NAGVMQNPRHLVRRRGQEARLRCSPMKGHSHVYWYRQLPEEGLKFMVYLQKENIIDESGMPKERFSAEFPKEGPSILRIQQVVRGDSAAYFCASSPNPNTEAFFGQGTRLTVV.